The rows below give T cell receptor beta chains drawn from one sample of a study of a mutant IDH1 vaccine in newly diagnosed glioma. The method was immunoSEQ multiplex PCR; TCRdb's version includes in-frame clones alone and lacks a portion of them. The sample has roughly 71,000 clones; about 86% are singletons. The source material was PBMCs, sampled from a glioma patient treated with radiotherapy, temozolomide or both. These receptors were collected from a man aged 25-45 years with glioma. Each CDR3 is given with its conserved first and last residue. D genes are given only for firm matches. Clone size is stated in some rows and not others, as once, few, many or a class when expanded.

CDR3 protein: CASSYERSTEAFF
CDR3 DNA: TGTGCCAGCAGTTACGAGCGCAGCACTGAAGCTTTCTTT
D gene: NA
V gene: TRBV6-5
J gene: TRBJ1-1
clone size: NA

CDR3 protein: CASSSEGQANTEAFF
CDR3 DNA: TGTGCCAGCAGCAGCGAGGGACAGGCCAACACTGAAGCTTTCTTT
D gene: TRBD1
V gene: TRBV9
J gene: TRBJ1-1
clone size: NA

CDR3 protein: CSVVRSGGNTEAFF
CDR3 DNA: TGCAGCGTTGTGAGGTCGGGAGGCAACACTGAAGCTTTCTTT
D gene: NA
V gene: TRBV29-1
J gene: TRBJ1-1
clone size: few

CDR3 protein: CSGRGTSGENTGELFF
CDR3 DNA: TGCAGCGGGAGGGGGACTAGCGGGGAGAACACCGGGGAGCTGTTTTTT
D gene: TRBD2
V gene: TRBV29-1
J gene: TRBJ2-2
clone size: NA

CDR3 protein: CASSPGGAHTEAFF
CDR3 DNA: TGTGCCAGCAGCCCGGGGGGGGCGCACACTGAAGCTTTCTTT
D gene: NA
V gene: TRBV28
J gene: TRBJ1-1
clone size: NA

CDR3 protein: CASSGSGTGAYGYTF
CDR3 DNA: TGTGCCAGCAGTGGCTCCGGGACAGGGGCTTATGGCTACACCTTC
D gene: TRBD1
V gene: TRBV6-5
J gene: TRBJ1-2
clone size: NA

CDR3 protein: CASSLGQVLYNEQFF
CDR3 DNA: TGTGCCAGCAGCCTGGGACAGGTGCTATACAATGAGCAGTTCTTC
D gene: TRBD1
V gene: TRBV11-2
J gene: TRBJ2-1
clone size: NA

CDR3 protein: CASSLSGRRLMGQYF
CDR3 DNA: TGCGCCAGCAGCTTGTCAGGGCGTCGATTGATGGGGCAGTATTTT
D gene: NA
V gene: TRBV5-1
J gene: TRBJ2-3
clone size: NA

CDR3 protein: CASSLFRDTEAFF
CDR3 DNA: TGCGCCAGCAGCTTGTTTCGGGACACTGAAGCTTTCTTT
D gene: NA
V gene: TRBV5-1
J gene: TRBJ1-1
clone size: NA

CDR3 protein: CATRTGTVDEKLFF
CDR3 DNA: TGTGCCACCCGGACCGGGACAGTGGATGAAAAACTGTTTTTT
D gene: TRBD1
V gene: TRBV6-1
J gene: TRBJ1-4
clone size: once

CDR3 protein: CASSPDYLSTDTQYF
CDR3 DNA: TGTGCCAGCAGCCCCGACTACCTTAGCACAGATACGCAGTATTTT
D gene: NA
V gene: TRBV7-2
J gene: TRBJ2-3
clone size: NA

CDR3 protein: CASSLSRGGLREQFF
CDR3 DNA: TGTGCCAGCAGCTTAAGTAGGGGGGGCCTTCGTGAGCAGTTCTTC
D gene: NA
V gene: TRBV11-3
J gene: TRBJ2-1
clone size: NA

CDR3 protein: CASSVGPFNEQFF
CDR3 DNA: TGTGCCAGCAGCGTAGGACCCTTCAATGAGCAGTTCTTC
D gene: NA
V gene: TRBV9
J gene: TRBJ2-1
clone size: NA

CDR3 protein: CASSLKGSGNQPQHF
CDR3 DNA: TGTGCCAGCAGCTTAAAGGGATCAGGCAATCAGCCCCAGCATTTT
D gene: NA
V gene: TRBV7-9
J gene: TRBJ1-5
clone size: NA

CDR3 protein: CASGGGAEGRPQHF
CDR3 DNA: TGTGCCAGCGGAGGAGGGGCCGAGGGGAGGCCCCAGCATTTT
D gene: NA
V gene: TRBV28
J gene: TRBJ1-5
clone size: NA

CDR3 protein: CASSLLAGNEQFF
CDR3 DNA: TGTGCCAGCAGCTTATTAGCGGGGAATGAGCAGTTCTTC
D gene: TRBD2
V gene: TRBV11-2
J gene: TRBJ2-1
clone size: NA

CDR3 protein: CASSLAGGPVNEQFF
CDR3 DNA: TGTGCCAGCAGCTTAGCGGGGGGGCCAGTCAATGAGCAGTTCTTC
D gene: TRBD2
V gene: TRBV6-5
J gene: TRBJ2-1
clone size: NA

CDR3 protein: CASSAWVGTGGSSSYNEQFF
CDR3 DNA: TGTGCCAGTAGTGCCTGGGTTGGGACAGGGGGCTCAAGCTCCTACAATGAGCAGTTCTTC
D gene: TRBD1
V gene: TRBV19
J gene: TRBJ2-1
clone size: NA

CDR3 protein: CSARGGNTEAFF
CDR3 DNA: TGCAGCGCCCGGGGGGGGAACACTGAAGCTTTCTTT
D gene: NA
V gene: TRBV29-1
J gene: TRBJ1-1
clone size: NA

CDR3 protein: CASIAGGPEQFF
CDR3 DNA: TGTGCCAGTATAGCGGGGGGGCCTGAGCAGTTCTTC
D gene: TRBD2
V gene: TRBV2
J gene: TRBJ2-1
clone size: NA

CDR3 protein: CASSLAQLNTEAFF
CDR3 DNA: TGTGCCAGCAGCTTAGCACAGTTAAACACTGAAGCTTTCTTT
D gene: NA
V gene: TRBV11-2
J gene: TRBJ1-1
clone size: NA

CDR3 protein: CASSGYGYTF
CDR3 DNA: TGTGCCAGCAGCGGCTATGGCTACACCTTC
D gene: NA
V gene: TRBV28
J gene: TRBJ1-2
clone size: NA

CDR3 protein: CASSDPGTGGDHRGAVF
CDR3 DNA: TGTGCCAGCAGTGACCCAGGGACAGGGGGCGACCACCGGGGAGCTGTTTTT
D gene: TRBD1
V gene: TRBV6-1
J gene: TRBJ2-2
clone size: NA

CDR3 protein: CASSPPRRPETQYF
CDR3 DNA: TGTGCCAGCAGCCCCCCGAGAAGGCCGGAGACCCAGTACTTC
D gene: NA
V gene: TRBV7-9
J gene: TRBJ2-5
clone size: NA

CDR3 protein: CASSQDVRLRLQPQHF
CDR3 DNA: TGCGCCAGCAGCCAAGATGTCCGTTTACGCCTCCAGCCCCAGCATTTT
D gene: NA
V gene: TRBV4-1
J gene: TRBJ1-5
clone size: NA

CDR3 protein: CASSQDFGWANEKLFF
CDR3 DNA: TGCGCCAGCAGCCAAGATTTCGGGTGGGCTAATGAAAAACTGTTTTTT
D gene: NA
V gene: TRBV4-1
J gene: TRBJ1-4
clone size: NA

CDR3 protein: CASRLGGAHHNEQFF
CDR3 DNA: TGTGCCAGCAGGCTTGGGGGGGCCCACCACAATGAGCAGTTCTTC
D gene: NA
V gene: TRBV27
J gene: TRBJ2-1
clone size: NA

CDR3 protein: CAINMGLLSTDTQYF
CDR3 DNA: TGTGCCATCAATATGGGACTTCTGAGCACAGATACGCAGTATTTT
D gene: NA
V gene: TRBV10-3
J gene: TRBJ2-3
clone size: NA

CDR3 protein: CASSPLAAEISNQPQHF
CDR3 DNA: TGTGCCAGCTCACCACTAGCGGCAGAGATTAGCAATCAGCCCCAGCATTTT
D gene: NA
V gene: TRBV18
J gene: TRBJ1-5
clone size: NA

CDR3 protein: CASNYGTGESPQPQHF
CDR3 DNA: TGTGCCAGCAATTACGGGACAGGAGAGTCGCCTCAGCCCCAGCATTTT
D gene: TRBD1
V gene: TRBV6-6
J gene: TRBJ1-5
clone size: NA

CDR3 protein: CSASGPNQPQHF
CDR3 DNA: TGCAGCGCATCGGGACCGAATCAGCCCCAGCATTTT
D gene: NA
V gene: TRBV29-1
J gene: TRBJ1-5
clone size: NA

CDR3 protein: CASSLGSWETQYF
CDR3 DNA: TGTGCCAGCAGCTTAGGTTCGTGGGAGACCCAGTACTTC
D gene: NA
V gene: TRBV7-2
J gene: TRBJ2-5
clone size: NA

CDR3 protein: CASNLLGTAYNEQFF
CDR3 DNA: TGTGCCAGCAACCTACTCGGGACGGCTTACAATGAGCAGTTCTTC
D gene: NA
V gene: TRBV7-8
J gene: TRBJ2-1
clone size: few

CDR3 protein: CASSLVPDYNEQFF
CDR3 DNA: TGCGCCAGCAGCTTGGTGCCAGATTACAATGAGCAGTTCTTC
D gene: NA
V gene: TRBV5-1
J gene: TRBJ2-1
clone size: NA

CDR3 protein: CASSFAGLLSTDTQYF
CDR3 DNA: TGTGCCAGCAGCTTTGCGGGGCTGCTGAGCACAGATACGCAGTATTTT
D gene: NA
V gene: TRBV7-6
J gene: TRBJ2-3
clone size: NA

CDR3 protein: CASSRGRTDWNTEAFF
CDR3 DNA: TGTGCCAGCTCAAGGGGGAGGACAGATTGGAACACTGAAGCTTTCTTT
D gene: NA
V gene: TRBV18
J gene: TRBJ1-1
clone size: NA

CDR3 protein: CASTRRGNQPQHF
CDR3 DNA: TGTGCCAGCACCAGACGGGGTAATCAGCCCCAGCATTTT
D gene: NA
V gene: TRBV11-3
J gene: TRBJ1-5
clone size: NA

CDR3 protein: CASSEGLRRQFF
CDR3 DNA: TGTGCCAGCAGTGAAGGGTTACGTCGGCAGTTCTTC
D gene: NA
V gene: TRBV2
J gene: TRBJ2-1
clone size: NA

CDR3 protein: CASRRFSGNTIYF
CDR3 DNA: TGTGCCAGCAGGCGGTTCTCTGGAAACACCATATATTTT
D gene: NA
V gene: TRBV6-5
J gene: TRBJ1-3
clone size: NA

CDR3 protein: CASSSGVGYEQYF
CDR3 DNA: TGTGCCAGCAGCAGCGGGGTGGGCTACGAGCAGTACTTC
D gene: TRBD2
V gene: TRBV9
J gene: TRBJ2-7
clone size: NA

CDR3 protein: CASSRSRQGHTGELFF
CDR3 DNA: TGTGCCAGCAGCCGTAGTCGACAGGGACACACCGGGGAGCTGTTTTTT
D gene: TRBD1
V gene: TRBV14
J gene: TRBJ2-2
clone size: NA

CDR3 protein: CASSVARVGGYTF
CDR3 DNA: TGTGCCAGCAGCGTGGCCAGGGTAGGCGGCTACACCTTC
D gene: NA
V gene: TRBV9
J gene: TRBJ1-2
clone size: NA

CDR3 protein: CASSFGQGQETQYF
CDR3 DNA: TGTGCCAGCAGCTTCGGACAGGGCCAAGAGACCCAGTACTTC
D gene: TRBD1
V gene: TRBV5-6
J gene: TRBJ2-5
clone size: NA

CDR3 protein: CASSQQGKSYNEQFF
CDR3 DNA: TGCGCCAGCAGCCAGCAGGGTAAGTCCTACAATGAGCAGTTCTTC
D gene: NA
V gene: TRBV4-1
J gene: TRBJ2-1
clone size: NA

CDR3 protein: CASSPRNDHGYTF
CDR3 DNA: TGTGCCAGTAGTCCCCGCAACGACCATGGCTACACCTTC
D gene: NA
V gene: TRBV19
J gene: TRBJ1-2
clone size: NA

CDR3 protein: CASSPLPGVGYGYTF
CDR3 DNA: TGTGCCAGCTCACCACTACCCGGTGTAGGGTATGGCTACACCTTC
D gene: NA
V gene: TRBV18
J gene: TRBJ1-2
clone size: NA

CDR3 protein: CASSDTQGVQPQHF
CDR3 DNA: TGTGCCAGCAGTGACACTCAAGGGGTCCAGCCCCAGCATTTT
D gene: NA
V gene: TRBV6-1
J gene: TRBJ1-5
clone size: once

CDR3 protein: CASSDSGANVLTF
CDR3 DNA: TGTGCCAGCAGTGACTCTGGGGCCAACGTCCTGACTTTC
D gene: NA
V gene: TRBV6-4
J gene: TRBJ2-6
clone size: few

CDR3 protein: CASSADRGGGSYEQYF
CDR3 DNA: TGTGCCAGCAGCGCCGATCGCGGGGGGGGATCCTACGAGCAGTACTTC
D gene: TRBD2
V gene: TRBV9
J gene: TRBJ2-7
clone size: NA

CDR3 protein: CASSYRQGVRRETQYF
CDR3 DNA: TGTGCCAGCAGTTACCGACAGGGCGTCCGGAGGGAGACCCAGTACTTC
D gene: TRBD1
V gene: TRBV6-5
J gene: TRBJ2-5
clone size: NA

CDR3 protein: CASSYSIKQNTEAFF
CDR3 DNA: TGTGCCAGCAGTTACTCGATTAAACAGAACACTGAAGCTTTCTTT
D gene: NA
V gene: TRBV6-5
J gene: TRBJ1-1
clone size: NA

CDR3 protein: CASSSTGLGAPGNTIYF
CDR3 DNA: TGTGCCAGCAGCTCCACGGGCCTCGGGGCCCCTGGAAACACCATATATTTT
D gene: NA
V gene: TRBV7-2
J gene: TRBJ1-3
clone size: few

CDR3 protein: CASSTNNQDYEQYF
CDR3 DNA: TGCGCCAGCAGCACGAACAACCAAGACTACGAGCAGTACTTC
D gene: NA
V gene: TRBV4-1
J gene: TRBJ2-7
clone size: few

CDR3 protein: CASSLVDQPQHF
CDR3 DNA: TGTGCCAGCAGCTTAGTCGATCAGCCCCAGCATTTT
D gene: NA
V gene: TRBV13
J gene: TRBJ1-5
clone size: NA

CDR3 protein: CAIGTSGGSVADTQYF
CDR3 DNA: TGTGCCATCGGGACTAGCGGGGGGTCAGTCGCAGATACGCAGTATTTT
D gene: TRBD2
V gene: TRBV10-3
J gene: TRBJ2-3
clone size: few